Listed below are T cell receptor beta chains from one sample, sequenced in a study of cytomegalovirus exposure and HLA in healthy donors. TCRdb keeps only in-frame clones here, not all; method: immunoSEQ multiplex PCR. Of around 150,000 clones listed, approximately 86% are singletons. The source material was PBMCs. All receptors come from a young woman in good health and CMV-seronegative. CDR3s include the opening cysteine and the closing phenylalanine or tryptophan.

v_gene: TRBV9; CDR3aa: CASSGRVYGYTF
v_gene: TRBV19; CDR3aa: CASSRGVMGQGSGNTIYF
v_gene: TRBV28; CDR3aa: CASSTPRGGPQHF
v_gene: TRBV10-2; CDR3aa: CATQGEVAGTYEQYF
v_gene: TRBV11-2; CDR3aa: CASLAGEPNEQYF
v_gene: TRBV2; CDR3aa: CASSDGRAAETQYF
v_gene: TRBV4-2; CDR3aa: CASSQLAQGARGRAYEQYF
v_gene: TRBV4-1; CDR3aa: CASSPYGSYEQYF
v_gene: TRBV4-2; CDR3aa: CASSQGTRRVANEKLFF
v_gene: TRBV19; CDR3aa: CASGQVGNTGELFF
v_gene: TRBV29-1; CDR3aa: CSVSSGTGKGSPLHF
v_gene: TRBV10-3; CDR3aa: CAISESTKAEQYF
v_gene: TRBV29-1; CDR3aa: CSARRADTQYF
v_gene: TRBV6-1; CDR3aa: CASSEARNTEAFF
v_gene: TRBV28; CDR3aa: CASSFSTGRGTGELFF
v_gene: TRBV9; CDR3aa: CASSASGRAMDEQFF
v_gene: TRBV7-8; CDR3aa: CASSSSWGPGNTIYF
v_gene: TRBV6-5; CDR3aa: CASSYGPRGTQYF
v_gene: TRBV6-1; CDR3aa: CASSEVLSGEGSYEQYF
v_gene: TRBV28; CDR3aa: CASSGRGPDEQYF
v_gene: TRBV11-1; CDR3aa: CASSFMGGQETQYF
v_gene: TRBV4-2; CDR3aa: CASSPNPGTDTQYF
v_gene: TRBV7-2; CDR3aa: CASSFRTGLPGELFF
v_gene: TRBV6-5; CDR3aa: CASPGQNPTNYGYTF
v_gene: TRBV4-1; CDR3aa: CASSQIRGYTDTQYF
v_gene: TRBV4-2; CDR3aa: CASSPQGPGNIQYF
v_gene: TRBV7-8; CDR3aa: CASSFSGGVRDTQYF
v_gene: TRBV18; CDR3aa: CASSPGTDGNTIYF
v_gene: TRBV7-2; CDR3aa: CASSLVGTNYNEQFF
v_gene: TRBV27; CDR3aa: CASSFGHSNEKLFF
v_gene: TRBV4-1; CDR3aa: CASSQVSRVTDTQYF
v_gene: TRBV5-1; CDR3aa: CASSWGTGAGGEQFF
v_gene: TRBV10-1; CDR3aa: CASSAGFGGELFF
v_gene: TRBV7-8; CDR3aa: CASSPTNSYEQYF
v_gene: TRBV10-1; CDR3aa: CATRTSGEGEQFF
v_gene: TRBV5-1; CDR3aa: CASSLVAPGADTQYF
v_gene: TRBV7-2; CDR3aa: CASSPRVYNEQFF
v_gene: TRBV7-9; CDR3aa: CASSLQVMSEAFF
v_gene: TRBV6-1; CDR3aa: CASSEAQGQNYGYTF
v_gene: TRBV6-9; CDR3aa: CASSYPGAPYEQYF
v_gene: TRBV27; CDR3aa: CASADSLYGYTF
v_gene: TRBV29-1; CDR3aa: CSGREGGTNYGYTF
v_gene: TRBV15; CDR3aa: CATSISRGMNTEAFF
v_gene: TRBV28; CDR3aa: CASSSHGTGVYEQYF
v_gene: TRBV5-1; CDR3aa: CASSRDTARNYEQYF